Shown below are 21 T cell receptor beta chains from a single sample sequenced in a study of blood T cells in healthy people across ages. Combining a sample-barcoded 5' primer with a J-beta primer mix, a second PCR ran for about 6 to 12 cycles. TCRdb re-derived calls from the 5' RACE reads in MiXCR, one entry per CDR3 protein. In the table there are about a million distinct CDR3 sequences, around two fifths of which are singletons. The sequencing sample was made of blood. These receptors all come from a man aged 18 to 35 in good health.

The rearrangement uses TRBV6-2 or TRBV6-3 and TRBJ1-5, with 8 bases identical to TRBD1. Trimming at V came to 6 bases and at J to 6 bases, leaving 4 bases not matched to a gene. The CDR3 covers 13 residues. Germline V lookup: CDR1 MNHEY, CDR2 SVGEGT. CDR3 region: CASRPGGGQPQHF. The CDR3 DNA follows: TGTGCCAGCAGGCCAGGGGGCGGTCAGCCCCAGCATTTT.

The V and J genes are TRBV7-2 and TRBJ2-2; D gene unclear. V lost 2 bases and J lost 0, with 7 bases in between. The CDR3 sequence is 15 residues long. Germline CDR1 is SGHTA and CDR2 is FQGNSA. CDR3 DNA sequence: TGTGCCAGCAGCTTATTTCGAGCGAACACCGGGGAGCTGTTTTTT. Encoded protein: CASSLFRANTGELFF. The whole variable domain, remainder taken from reference TRBV7-2 and TRBJ2-2, is GAGVSQSPSNKVTEKGKDVELRCDPISGHTALYWYRQSLGQGLEFLIYFQGNSAPDKSGLPSDRFSAERTGGSVSTLTIQRTQQEDSAVYLCASSLFRANTGELFFGEGSRLTVL.

CDR3 protein: CASSRDRGVYGYTF. CDR3 DNA: TGCGCCAGCAGCCGGGACAGGGGGGTCTATGGCTACACCTTC. This chain links TRBV4-3 with TRBJ1-2, with 11 bases lining up with TRBD1. Germline loops: CDR1 LGHNA, CDR2 YSLEER. The CDR3 is made up of 14 amino acids. The V gene end was trimmed by 4 bases and the J gene end by 4 bases; junction bases not matched to a gene: 2.

The chain combines TRBV4-3 with TRBJ2-5; the D gene is possibly TRBD2 (5 bases). Germline lookup yields CDR1 LGHNA and CDR2 YSLEER. CDR3 size: 15 residues. Trimming shortened V by 0 bases and J by 11 bases, and 19 bases separated the two germline ends. CDR3 nucleotides: TGCGCCAGCAGCCAAGAGGCTAGCCCCTACAATGAGCAGTACTTC. It is translated as CASSQEASPYNEQYF.

This clonotype was seen more than once but under ten times. The chain couples TRBV29-1 to TRBJ1-2; TRBD1 might be the D (6 bases). The CDR3 is 13 amino acids. V was pared by 0 bases and J by 7 bases, with 12 bases between. The germline V gene has CDR1 SQVTM and CDR2 ANQGSEA. This CDR3 is CSVEDYRDGGYTF. Here the CDR3 DNA reads TGCAGCGTTGAAGATTACAGGGATGGTGGCTACACCTTC. The variable domain in full, completed from reference TRBV29-1 and TRBJ1-2, reads SAVISQKPSRDICQRGTSLTIQCQVDSQVTMMFWYRQQPGQSLTLIATANQGSEATYESGFVIDKFPISRPNLTFSTLTVSNMSPEDSSIYLCSVEDYRDGGYTFGSGTRLTVV.

The rearrangement joins TRBV27 to TRBJ2-7; maybe TRBD2 (6 bases). The J call could be wrong; TRBJ2-5 is a better fit for the DNA end. Looked up from germline, CDR1 is MNHEY and CDR2 is SMNVEV (reference sequence). The CDR3 is 14 residues long. The CDR3, as DNA: TGTGCCAGCAGTGTTAGAGCGGCGGGGGAGACCCAGTACTTC. Amino acid sequence: CASSVRAAGETQYF.

Ten or more counts support this clonotype. The J gene is TRBJ2-7, the V gene TRBV12-3 or TRBV12-4; 7 nucleotides align to TRBD2. V gave up 7 bases and J gave up 6 bases; unmatched junction bases: 12. CDR3 length: 14 amino acids. The CDR3 DNA sequence: TGTGCCAGCACCTCATCCGGGGGGAACAGCGAGCAGTACTTC. This sequence encodes CASTSSGGNSEQYF.

This clonotype appeared many times. The chain couples TRBV4-3 to TRBJ2-4; D not certain. V lost 4 bases, J lost 1 base, and 11 bases lay in between. The CDR3 has 15 amino acids. Germline CDR1 reads LGHNA; CDR2 reads YSLEER. The CDR3 nucleotides are TGCGCCAGCAGCCTTAGTGTGGGGGCCAAAAACATTCAGTACTTC. Translated, it gives CASSLSVGAKNIQYF.

The chain couples TRBV28 to TRBJ2-1; no clear D gene. V was clipped by 8 bases and J by 7 bases, with 12 bases between them. The CDR3 runs to 12 residues. Germline V gene sequence: CDR1 MDHEN, CDR2 SYDVKM. Here the CDR3 reads CASFTSNNEQFF. CDR3 DNA: TGTGCCAGCTTCACCTCAAATAATGAGCAGTTCTTC.

The chain joins TRBV12-3 or TRBV12-4 to TRBJ2-3, with 13 bases that match TRBD2. CDR3 length: 18 amino acids. The V segment lost 2 bases and the J segment 1 base; nucleotides outside the gene matches: 6. CDR3 region: CASSLSGLAGVRTDTQYF. The CDR3 region has the DNA TGTGCCAGCAGTTTATCCGGACTAGCGGGGGTCCGCACAGATACGCAGTATTTT.

The CDR3: CASIRRTSGEQETQYF. DNA for the CDR3: TGTGCCAGCATTCGTCGGACTAGCGGGGAGCAAGAGACCCAGTACTTC. The chain couples TRBV6-6 to TRBJ2-5; 12 nucleotides line up with TRBD2. Germline CDR1 is MNHNY and CDR2 is SVGAGI (reference sequence). The CDR3 loop spans 16 amino acids. J gave up 2 bases and V 7 bases, and 8 bases lay outside the gene matches.

This clonotype was detected only once. The chain carries TRBV20-1 and TRBJ1-1; D unresolved. V lost 5 bases and J 6 bases, leaving 16 bases between the germline ends. There are 13 residues in the CDR3. CDR1 and CDR2 from the germline V gene are DFQATT and SNEGSKA (reference sequence). CDR3 DNA: TGCAGTGCTCAACCGACAACGAGGGCTGAAGCTTTCTTT. Encoded protein: CSAQPTTRAEAFF.

This clonotype came up many times. The chain combines TRBV7-6 with TRBJ2-3; D unclear. V lost 5 bases and J lost 2, with 5 bases in between. Germline loops: CDR1 SGHVS, CDR2 FNYEAQ. CDR3 length equals 12 residues. Here the CDR3 DNA reads TGTGCCAGCAGCCAATTCACAGATACGCAGTATTTT. This sequence encodes CASSQFTDTQYF.

In this sample, this clonotype turned up a few times. The rearrangement links TRBV5-5 to TRBJ1-2, with no clear D. The length of the CDR3 is 15 residues. CDR1 is SGHKS and CDR2 is YYEKEE in the germline V gene (reference sequence). V was clipped by 4 bases and J by 2 bases, with 15 bases between them. As DNA, the CDR3 is TGTGCCAGCAGCCTAGCCGCGGACCCCAACTATGGCTACACCTTC. It codes for CASSLAADPNYGYTF.

This clonotype was counted a few times. The genes are TRBV5-5 and TRBJ2-2; TRBD1 agrees at 8 bases. Germline trimming cut 0 bases from V and 2 bases from J; bases unmatched to any gene: 6. This CDR3 contains 17 residues. Germline V CDR1 and CDR2: SGHKS, YYEKEE (reference sequence). In nucleotides, the CDR3 is TGTGCCAGCAGCTTGGTCTTTCAGGGGGCCAACACCGGGGAGCTGTTTTTT. It encodes CASSLVFQGANTGELFF.

V usage is TRBV7-2 and J usage is TRBJ2-2, with 7 bases aligning to TRBD1. V shed 11 bases, J shed 7 bases, and the junction held 10 bases outside the gene matches. CDR1 and CDR2 from the germline V gene are SGHTA and FQGNSA. This CDR3 has 13 residues. The CDR3 coding sequence is TGTACCGGACGGACAGGTGACATCGGGGAGCTGTTTTTT. Translating gives CTGRTGDIGELFF.

The chain is built from TRBV25-1 and TRBJ2-7; D is unresolved. CDR1 MGHDK and CDR2 SYGVNS come from the germline V gene. The V end lost 11 bases, the J end lost 2 bases, and 13 bases lay between the germline ends. CDR3 length: 12 amino acids. The CDR3 region is CAGEDGAYEQYF. The DNA for the CDR3 is TGTGCCGGAGAAGACGGAGCCTACGAGCAGTACTTC.

This clonotype was seen a few times. This chain joins TRBV10-3 and TRBJ2-1; the D gene is possibly TRBD2 (6 bases). Germline V gene sequence: CDR1 ENHRY, CDR2 SYGVKD. The V end lost 6 bases, the J end lost 0 bases, and 12 bases lay between the germline ends. CDR3 length: 15 amino acids. The CDR3 spells CAIRGLLSSYNEQFF. The CDR3 DNA follows: TGTGCCATCAGGGGACTCCTCAGCTCCTACAATGAGCAGTTCTTC.

The V call is TRBV30, the J call TRBJ1-1; TRBD1 matches 8 bases. The CDR3 totals 15 residues. Trimming took 3 bases from V and 7 from J; bases not matched to a gene: 13. Germline CDR1 is GTSNPN and CDR2 is SVGIG (reference sequence). CDR3 nucleotides: TGTGCCTGGAGACGACCGGACAGGGATGTCATTGAAGCTTTCTTT. Translating it yields CAWRRPDRDVIEAFF.

V and J are TRBV20-1 and TRBJ2-3, with 8 bases that match TRBD2. V trimming: 6 bases; J trimming: 6 bases; junction bases outside the gene matches: 5. Germline CDR1 is DFQATT and CDR2 is SNEGSKA (reference sequence). The CDR3 has 12 amino acids. CDR3 nucleotides: TGCAGTGCCGGCCCGGGGGGGGATACGCAGTATTTT. It specifies CSAGPGGDTQYF.

In this sample, this clonotype turned up a few times. J is TRBJ1-3 and V is TRBV10-3; D gene uncertain. Germline CDR1 and CDR2: ENHRY and SYGVKD. The CDR3 is 13 amino acids. With 8 bases removed from V and 0 bases from J, the gap between germline ends came to 8 bases. The CDR3 region has the DNA TGTGCCATCCAGGCAGGCTCTGGAAACACCATATATTTT. Protein product: CAIQAGSGNTIYF.